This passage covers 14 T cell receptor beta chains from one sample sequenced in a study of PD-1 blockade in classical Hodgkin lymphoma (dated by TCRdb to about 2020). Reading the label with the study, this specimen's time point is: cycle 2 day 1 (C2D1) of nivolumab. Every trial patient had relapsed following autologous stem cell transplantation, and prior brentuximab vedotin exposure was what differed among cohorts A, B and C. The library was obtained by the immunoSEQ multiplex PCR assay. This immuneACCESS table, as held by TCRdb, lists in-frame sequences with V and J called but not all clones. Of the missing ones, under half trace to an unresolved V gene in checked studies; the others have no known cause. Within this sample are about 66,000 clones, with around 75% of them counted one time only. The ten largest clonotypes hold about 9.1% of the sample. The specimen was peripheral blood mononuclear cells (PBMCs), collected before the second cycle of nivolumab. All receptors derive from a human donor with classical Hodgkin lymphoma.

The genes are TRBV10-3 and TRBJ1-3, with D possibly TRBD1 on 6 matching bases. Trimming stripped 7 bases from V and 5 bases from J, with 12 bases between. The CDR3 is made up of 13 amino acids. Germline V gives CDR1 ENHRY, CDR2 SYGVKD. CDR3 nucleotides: TGTGCCATCATGAGGGGGGACAGAAACACCATATATTTT. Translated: CAIMRGDRNTIYF.

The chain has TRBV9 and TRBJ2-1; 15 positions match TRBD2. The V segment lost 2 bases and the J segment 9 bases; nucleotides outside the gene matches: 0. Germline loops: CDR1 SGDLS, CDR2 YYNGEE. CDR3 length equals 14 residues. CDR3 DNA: TGTGCCAGCAGCGTGGGACTAGCGGGGGGTGAGCAGTTCTTC. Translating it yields CASSVGLAGGEQFF.

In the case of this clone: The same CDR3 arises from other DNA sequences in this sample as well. In DNA, the CDR3 is TGTGCCAGCAGCTTGGACGGGGGTGGCAATCAGCCCCAGCATTTT. This codes for CASSLDGGGNQPQHF. The chain combines TRBV5-4 with TRBJ1-5, with D maybe TRBD1 (5 bases). Trimming removed 0 bases from V and 2 bases from J, with 9 bases in between. Germline-derived CDR1 and CDR2 are SGHNT and YYREEE (reference sequence). The CDR3 consists of 15 residues.

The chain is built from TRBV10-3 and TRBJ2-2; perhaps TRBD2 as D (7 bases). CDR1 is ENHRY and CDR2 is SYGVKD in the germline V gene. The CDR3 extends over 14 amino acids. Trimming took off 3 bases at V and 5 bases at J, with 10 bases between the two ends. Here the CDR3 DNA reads TGTGCCATCAGTGAACAGGGACTAACCGGGGAGCTGTTTTTT. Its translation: CAISEQGLTGELFF.

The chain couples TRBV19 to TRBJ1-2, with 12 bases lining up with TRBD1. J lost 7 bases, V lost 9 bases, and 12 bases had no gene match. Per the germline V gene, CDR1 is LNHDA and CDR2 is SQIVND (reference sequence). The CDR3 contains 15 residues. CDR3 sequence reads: CASTGQGAMMGGYTF. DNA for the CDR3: TGTGCCAGCACGGGACAGGGGGCAATGATGGGTGGCTACACCTTC.

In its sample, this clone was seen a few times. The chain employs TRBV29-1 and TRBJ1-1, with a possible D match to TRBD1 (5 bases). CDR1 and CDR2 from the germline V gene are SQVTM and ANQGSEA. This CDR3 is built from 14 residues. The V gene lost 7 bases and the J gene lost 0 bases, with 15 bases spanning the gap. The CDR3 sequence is CSGRQLLLNTEAFF. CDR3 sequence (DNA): TGCAGCGGACGACAGCTACTGCTGAACACTGAAGCTTTCTTT.

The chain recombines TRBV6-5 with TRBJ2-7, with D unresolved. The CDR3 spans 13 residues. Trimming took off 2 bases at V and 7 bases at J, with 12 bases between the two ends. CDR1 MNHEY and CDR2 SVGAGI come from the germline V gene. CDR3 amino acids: CASSYGFADEQYF. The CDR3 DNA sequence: TGTGCCAGCAGTTACGGATTTGCGGATGAGCAGTACTTC.

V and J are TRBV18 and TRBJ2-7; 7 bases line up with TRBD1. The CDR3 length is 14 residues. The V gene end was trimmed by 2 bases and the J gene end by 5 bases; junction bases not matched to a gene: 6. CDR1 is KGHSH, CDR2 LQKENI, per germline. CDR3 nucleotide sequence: TGTGCCAGCTCACCAAGACAGGGAACCCACGAGCAGTACTTC. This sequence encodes CASSPRQGTHEQYF.

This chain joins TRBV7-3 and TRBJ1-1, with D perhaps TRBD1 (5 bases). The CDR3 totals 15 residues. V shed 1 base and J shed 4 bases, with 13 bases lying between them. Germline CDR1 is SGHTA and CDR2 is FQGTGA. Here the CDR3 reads CASSLKRGAATEAFF. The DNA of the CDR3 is TGTGCCAGCAGCTTAAAGAGAGGGGCGGCCACTGAAGCTTTCTTT.

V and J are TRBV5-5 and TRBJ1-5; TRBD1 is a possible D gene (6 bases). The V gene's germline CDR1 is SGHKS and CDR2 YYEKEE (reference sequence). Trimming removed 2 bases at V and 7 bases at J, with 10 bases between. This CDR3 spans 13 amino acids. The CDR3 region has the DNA TGTGCCAGCAGCTTACAGGGATTGCAGCCCCAGCATTTT. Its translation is CASSLQGLQPQHF. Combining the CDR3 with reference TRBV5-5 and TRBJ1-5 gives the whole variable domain DAGVTQSPTHLIKTRGQQVTLRCSPISGHKSVSWYQQVLGQGPQFIFQYYEKEERGRGNFPDRFSARQFPNYSSELNVNALLLGDSALYLCASSLQGLQPQHFGDGTRLSIL.

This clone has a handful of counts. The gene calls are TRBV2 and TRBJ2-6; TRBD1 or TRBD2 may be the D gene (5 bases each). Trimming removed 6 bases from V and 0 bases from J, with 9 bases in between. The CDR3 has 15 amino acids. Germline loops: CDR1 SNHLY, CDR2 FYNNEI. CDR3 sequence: CASRGDSSGANVLTF. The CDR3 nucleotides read TGTGCCAGCAGGGGAGACAGCTCTGGGGCCAACGTCCTGACTTTC.

The CDR3 region has the DNA TGTGCCAGCTCACCTCCCCCGCGGGGGCGCGGGTTCACCGGGGAGCTGTTTTTT. As protein: CASSPPPRGRGFTGELFF. The chain couples TRBV18 to TRBJ2-2; TRBD2 is a possible D gene (7 bases). The V gene's germline CDR1 is KGHSH and CDR2 LQKENI. V lost 3 bases, J lost 4 bases, and 21 bases lay in between. There are 18 residues in the CDR3. Full variable domain (rest looked up from reference TRBV18 and TRBJ2-2): NAGVMQNPRHLVRRRGQEARLRCSPMKGHSHVYWYRQLPEEGLKFMVYLQKENIIDESGMPKERFSAEFPKEGPSILRIQQVVRGDSAAYFCASSPPPRGRGFTGELFFGEGSRLTVL.

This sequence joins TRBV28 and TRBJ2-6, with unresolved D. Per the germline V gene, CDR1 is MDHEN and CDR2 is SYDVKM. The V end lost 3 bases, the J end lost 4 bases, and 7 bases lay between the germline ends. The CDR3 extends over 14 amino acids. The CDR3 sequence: CASSFVEGANVLTF. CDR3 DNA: TGTGCCAGCAGTTTTGTAGAGGGGGCCAACGTCCTGACTTTC.

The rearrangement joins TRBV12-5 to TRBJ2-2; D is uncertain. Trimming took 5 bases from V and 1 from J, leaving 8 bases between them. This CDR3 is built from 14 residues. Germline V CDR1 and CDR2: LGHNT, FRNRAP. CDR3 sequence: CASGHGRNTGELFF. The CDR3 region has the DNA TGTGCTAGTGGTCATGGGCGGAACACCGGGGAGCTGTTTTTT.